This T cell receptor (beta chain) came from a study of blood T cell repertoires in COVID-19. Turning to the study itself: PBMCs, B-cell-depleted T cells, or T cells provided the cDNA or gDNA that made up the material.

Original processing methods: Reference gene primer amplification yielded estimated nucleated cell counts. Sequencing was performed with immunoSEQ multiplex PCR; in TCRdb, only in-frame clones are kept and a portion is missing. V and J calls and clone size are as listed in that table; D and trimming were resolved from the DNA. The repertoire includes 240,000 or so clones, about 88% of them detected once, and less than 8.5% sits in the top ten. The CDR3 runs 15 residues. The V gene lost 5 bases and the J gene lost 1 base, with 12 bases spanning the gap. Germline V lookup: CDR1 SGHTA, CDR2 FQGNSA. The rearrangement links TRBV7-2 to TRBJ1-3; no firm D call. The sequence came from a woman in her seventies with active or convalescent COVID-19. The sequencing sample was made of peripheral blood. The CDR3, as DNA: TGTGCCAGCAGCCGCGCCGTCGGGTCTGGAAACACCATATATTTT. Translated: CASSRAVGSGNTIYF.